One T cell receptor (beta chain) is described in this entry. Its target is not known. Trimming pared 3 bases from V and 6 bases from J, leaving 14 bases between. CDR1 MDHEN and CDR2 SYDVKM come from the germline V gene. The CDR3 is 14 residues long. These data belong to a study of shared clonotypes between healthy human individuals. Study-level results: Incomplete sequencing of sorted subsets was indicated by rarefaction despite large depth. Memory subsets generally showed lower estimated richness than naive subsets.

Evenly divided among several immunoSEQ plates was the genomic DNA of each subset. Only in-frame clones appear in the TCRdb table, and some are missing; sequencing was by immunoSEQ multiplex PCR. The repertoire consists of just over 2,000,000 clones, with over 85% occurring once and the leading ten covering more than 0.1%. The sequencing input was naive CD4+ T cells sorted from blood. The subset denotes: CD45RA+ positively selected. The chain combines TRBV28 with TRBJ1-1; perhaps TRBD1 as D (5 bases). The source is a man in his late teens or twenties in good health. DNA of the CDR3: TGTGCCAGCAGTTTGAACAGTTTGGGGGCTGAAGCTTTCTTT. It yields the protein CASSLNSLGAEAFF. Variable domain in full (rest from reference TRBV28 and TRBJ1-1): DVKVTQSSRYLVKRTGEKVFLECVQDMDHENMFWYRQDPGLGLRLIYFSYDVKMKEKGDIPEGYSVSREKKERFSLILESASTNQTSMYLCASSLNSLGAEAFFGQGTRLTVV.